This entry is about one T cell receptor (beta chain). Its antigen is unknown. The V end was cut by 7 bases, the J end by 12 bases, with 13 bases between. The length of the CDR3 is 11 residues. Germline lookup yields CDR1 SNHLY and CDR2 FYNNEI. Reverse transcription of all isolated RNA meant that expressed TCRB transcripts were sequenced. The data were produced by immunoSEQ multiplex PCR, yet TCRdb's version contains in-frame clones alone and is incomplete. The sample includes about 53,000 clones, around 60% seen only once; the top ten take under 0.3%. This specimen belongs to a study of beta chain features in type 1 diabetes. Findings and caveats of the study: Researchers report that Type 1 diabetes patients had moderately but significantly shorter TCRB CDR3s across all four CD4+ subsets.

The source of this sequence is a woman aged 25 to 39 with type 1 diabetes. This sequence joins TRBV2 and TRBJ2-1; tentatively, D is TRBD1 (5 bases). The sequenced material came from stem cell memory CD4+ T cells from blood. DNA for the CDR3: TGTGCCAGCACCACGGACACCTGGCAGTTCTTC. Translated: CASTTDTWQFF.